The source of this T cell receptor (beta chain) is a study of T-cell memory formation after mild COVID-19. Germline V CDR1 and CDR2: SGHTA, FQGNSA. The CDR3 sequence is 14 residues long. Trimming left V 10 bases short and J 1 base short, with 16 bases between. TCRdb analysed the 5' RACE reads with MiXCR anew, one entry per CDR3 protein. The table lists more than 300,000 distinct CDR3 sequences, roughly 19% of them singletons. The sample taken for sequencing was PBMCs or a T cell subset sorted from them (not recorded which). The chain links TRBV7-2 to TRBJ2-5, with D possibly matching TRBD2 (5 bases). The receptor was derived from a man aged 18 to 29 who had mild COVID-19 (a few samples of this study predate the infection). Cell type and time point are not known. The DNA of the CDR3 is TGTGCCACACATCTAGGACGGGGCCAAGAGACCCAGTACTTC. This sequence encodes CATHLGRGQETQYF. Together with reference TRBV7-2 and TRBJ2-5, the CDR3 gives the full variable domain: GAGVSQSPSNKVTEKGKDVELRCDPISGHTALYWYRQSLGQGLEFLIYFQGNSAPDKSGLPSDRFSAERTGGSVSTLTIQRTQQEDSAVYLCATHLGRGQETQYFGPGTRLLVL.